The 7 T cell receptor beta chains below were found in one sample sequenced in a study of CD8+CD57+ T cells in acquired aplastic anemia (dated 2018 in TCRdb). The sequencing machine was an Illumina HiSeq 2000. Genomic DNA served as template for TCR beta VDJ combination and CDR3 sequence profiling. Starting from the raw public reads, TCRdb applied fastp trimming at Q25, assembled clones with MiXCR and retained in-frame beta chains. Rows are unified per CDR3 protein, each entry keeping the most common DNA and genes. For this sample there are approximately 200,000 distinct CDR3 sequences; about 64% appear just once. The ten biggest clones cover more than 45% of the sample. Sequencing was done on a sample of sorted CD4+, CD8+, or CD8+CD57+ T cells (not recorded which) from PBMCs. Receptors originate from a human donor with severe aplastic anemia or a healthy control (not recorded which).

The chain joins TRBV10-3 to TRBJ1-6; 11 bases fit TRBD1. Germline values: CDR1 ENHRY, CDR2 SYGVKD. This CDR3 comprises 17 residues. V was clipped by 6 bases and J by 7 bases; unmatched bases: 11. For the CDR3, the DNA is TGTGCCATCAGCCTTGGACAGGGGGCCCTTTCGAATTCACCCCTCCACTTT. Its translation is CAISLGQGALSNSPLHF.

The rearrangement joins TRBV7-9 to TRBJ2-1; D gene uncertain. Germline V gives CDR1 SEHNR, CDR2 FQNEAQ (reference sequence). The length of the CDR3 is 16 residues. The V gene lost 5 bases and the J gene lost 0 bases, with 14 bases spanning the gap. The CDR3: CASSPTSSPSYNEQFF. The CDR3 DNA is TGTGCCAGCAGCCCTACAAGCTCCCCCTCCTACAATGAGCAGTTCTTC.

This chain uses TRBV5-1 with TRBJ2-2; D is undetermined. Trimming removed 0 bases at V and 0 bases at J, with 3 bases between. CDR3 length equals 14 residues. Germline CDR1 is SGHRS and CDR2 is YFSETQ. CDR3: CASSLATNTGELFF. Written as DNA, the CDR3 is TGCGCCAGCAGCTTGGCCACGAACACCGGGGAGCTGTTTTTT.

The chain has TRBV5-1 and TRBJ2-2, with unresolved D. V was pared by 0 bases and J by 6 bases, with 9 bases between. The CDR3 has 14 residues. Germline values: CDR1 SGHRS, CDR2 YFSETQ. This CDR3 is CASSLDPSSGELFF. The DNA of the CDR3 is TGCGCCAGCAGCTTGGATCCCAGCTCCGGGGAGCTGTTTTTT.

This clonotype was seen more than once but under ten times. The gene calls are TRBV7-8 and TRBJ2-5; 7 nucleotides align to TRBD2. This CDR3 has 14 amino acids. The germline CDR1 and CDR2 sequences are SGHVS and FQNEAQ. Unmatched junction bases numbered 4, after V lost 5 bases and J lost 1 base. CDR3: CASSKRDFQETQYF. In nucleotides, the CDR3 is TGTGCCAGCAGCAAGCGGGACTTCCAAGAGACCCAGTACTTC.

The genes are TRBV11-3 and TRBJ2-5, with 7 bases that match TRBD2. This CDR3 is built from 13 residues. The J segment lost 11 bases and the V segment lost 1 base, leaving 7 bases of the junction unmatched. CDR1 and CDR2 (germline): SGHNT, YENEEA. The CDR3 loop reads CASSLVAGREQYF. In DNA form, the CDR3 reads TGTGCCAGCAGCTTAGTCGCAGGGAGGGAGCAGTACTTC.

The chain carries TRBV29-1 and TRBJ1-2; D is unclear. The V gene's germline CDR1 is SQVTM and CDR2 ANQGSEA. Trimming took 8 bases from V and 7 from J, leaving 14 bases between them. The CDR3 has 11 amino acids. The DNA of the CDR3 is TGCAGCCCCATGGAGGCCTCTGGCTACACCTTC. This codes for CSPMEASGYTF.